This entry features one T cell receptor beta chain sequence. The sample originates from a study of human thymus T cells. Trimming stripped 7 bases from V and 0 bases from J, with 12 bases between. Germline lookup yields CDR1 LNHDA and CDR2 SQIVND (reference sequence). The CDR3 spans 15 residues. Clones were sequenced by immunoSEQ multiplex PCR, and TCRdb holds only the in-frame ones, with some missing. The table has tens of thousands of clones, 95% to 98% seen once; the top ten hold 0.031%. During corrective heart surgery, resections were taken, and the thymus tissue came from them. The TCR originated in a boy under two years old with a congenital heart defect but otherwise immunologically healthy. Sequenced material: thymus tissue. The chain links TRBV19 to TRBJ1-4; D unclear. The CDR3 sequence is CASMRKWTTNEKLFF. CDR3 nucleotide sequence: TGTGCCAGTATGAGGAAATGGACAACTAATGAAAAACTGTTTTTT. Full variable domain (missing parts from reference TRBV19 and TRBJ1-4): DGGITQSPKYLFRKEGQNVTLSCEQNLNHDAMYWYRQDPGQGLRLIYYSQIVNDFQKGDIAEGYSVSREKKESFPLTVTSAQKNPTAFYLCASMRKWTTNEKLFFGSGTQLSVL.